This T cell receptor beta chain was observed in a study of cytomegalovirus exposure and HLA in healthy donors. CDR1 and CDR2 (germline): KGHSH, LQKENI. This CDR3 has 16 amino acids. V trimming: 5 bases; J trimming: 0 bases; junction bases outside the gene matches: 4. As concerns this clone: The antigen remains undetermined.

Use of 60 Vbeta and 13 Jbeta primers characterized the PCR. In the study's own analysis: In a later analysis, 10 million to 11 million of approximately 86 million unique beta chains occurred in at least two donors. Clones were read by immunoSEQ multiplex PCR, and TCRdb kept only the in-frame ones, dropping some. The DNA was the basis for D and trimming; V, J and clone size are from that table. The repertoire includes 150,000 to 180,000 clones, roughly 83% of them detected once, and approximately 8% sits in the top ten. General observations from the study: TCR sequences were mostly rare, though some public TCRs occurred in many donors.

This clonotype was obtained from a man younger than 45 in good health and CMV-seropositive. The rearrangement links TRBV18 to TRBJ1-6; 7 nucleotides line up with TRBD1. Sequenced material: PBMCs. The CDR3: CASSLTGVSYNSPLHF. The DNA of the CDR3 is TGTGCCAGCTCATTAACAGGGGTCTCCTATAATTCACCCCTCCACTTT.